The 10 T cell receptor beta chains presented below share a single source sample, sequenced in a study of T cells after posttransplantation cyclophosphamide. Libraries were prepared by immunoSEQ multiplex PCR; TCRdb keeps only in-frame clonotypes and omits some of them. This table holds tens of thousands of clones, about 86% found once. Cyclophosphamide on days +3 and +4 followed busulfan-fludarabine conditioning and a marrow graft. The sequences come from PBMCs, collected after allogeneic stem cell transplant with posttransplant cyclophosphamide. These receptors were taken from a female patient in her 30s who received an allogeneic stem cell transplant from an unrelated donor, was CMV-positive, and had no GVHD. Some T cells may arise from the graft donor.

The CDR3 loop reads CATWGQGTDTQYF. In nucleotides, the CDR3 is TGTGCCACCTGGGGACAGGGGACAGATACGCAGTATTTT. This sequence joins TRBV10-3 and TRBJ2-3; 10 bases fit TRBD1. This CDR3 contains 13 residues. J gave up 3 bases and V 10 bases, and 4 bases lay outside the gene matches. Looked up from germline, CDR1 is ENHRY and CDR2 is SYGVKD.

This chain connects TRBV4-2 to TRBJ2-2; 10 bases match TRBD1. V shed 4 bases and J 6 bases; nucleotides not matched to a gene: 5. Looked up from germline, CDR1 is LGHNA and CDR2 is YNFKEQ. This CDR3 region has 15 residues. The CDR3 is CASSRGTGDPGELFF. The CDR3 region has the DNA TGTGCCAGCAGCCGCGGGACAGGGGATCCCGGGGAGCTGTTTTTT.

The rearrangement uses TRBV4-1 and TRBJ1-1; 7 nucleotides agree with TRBD1. Trimming removed 6 bases from V and 1 base from J; junction bases left unmatched: 8. Germline CDR1 MGHRA, CDR2 YSYEKL. The CDR3 contains 15 residues. CDR3 coding DNA: TGCGCCAGCAGGTACCCCGGGACAGAGAACACTGAAGCTTTCTTT. Translating it yields CASRYPGTENTEAFF.

V and J are TRBV6-1 and TRBJ2-2, with D unclear. CDR1 and CDR2 (germline): MNHNS, SASEGT. Trimming pared 2 bases from V and 7 bases from J, leaving 11 bases between. The CDR3 length is 14 residues. In nucleotides, the CDR3 is TGTGCCAGCAGTGAAATGAGCGCTATCGGGGAGCTGTTTTTT. Its translation: CASSEMSAIGELFF.

This clone was seen only once. The rearrangement uses TRBV4-3 and TRBJ2-3; 7 nucleotides align to TRBD2. The CDR3 is 13 residues long. The ends lost 1 base at V and 11 bases at J; junction bases unmatched: 6. Germline-derived CDR1 and CDR2 are LGHNA and YSLEER. CDR3 sequence (DNA): TGCGCCAGCAGCCAAGGGAGCGGGGAAGGGCAGTATTTT. Its protein product is CASSQGSGEGQYF.

CDR3 residues: CASSPPGLAGGPQETQYF. DNA of the CDR3: TGTGCCAGCAGCCCCCCGGGACTAGCGGGGGGGCCCCAAGAGACCCAGTACTTC. This sequence joins TRBV5-6 and TRBJ2-5; 16 bases fit TRBD2. Germline trimming cut 4 bases from V and 1 base from J; bases unmatched to any gene: 7. The CDR3 is 18 residues long. Germline CDR1 reads SGHDT; CDR2 reads YYEEEE.

The genes are TRBV28 and TRBJ2-7, with TRBD1 matching 7 bases. The CDR3 consists of 13 residues. In germline, CDR1 is MDHEN, CDR2 SYDVKM. With V trimmed by 9 bases and J by 0 bases, 5 bases remained unmatched. In DNA, the CDR3 is TGTGCCAGTGCCGGGACAGTCTCCTACGAGCAGTACTTC. Its translation is CASAGTVSYEQYF. The variable domain in full, completed from reference TRBV28 and TRBJ2-7, reads DVKVTQSSRYLVKRTGEKVFLECVQDMDHENMFWYRQDPGLGLRLIYFSYDVKMKEKGDIPEGYSVSREKKERFSLILESASTNQTSMYLCASAGTVSYEQYFGPGTRLTVT.

The chain recombines TRBV18 with TRBJ2-3; TRBD2 agrees at 14 bases. V lost 8 bases, J lost 4 bases, and 23 bases stayed unmatched. The CDR3 runs 21 residues. CDR1 is KGHSH, CDR2 LQKENI, per germline. For the CDR3, the DNA is TGTGCCAGCGAAGGACTAGCGGGGGGACATACACATTCTCCAAGTTCAGATACGCAGTATTTT. Its protein product is CASEGLAGGHTHSPSSDTQYF.

In this sample, this clone turned up once. The rearrangement joins TRBV28 to TRBJ1-1, with D uncertain. CDR3 size: 13 residues. V lost 6 bases and J lost 6, with 14 bases in between. The germline gives CDR1 MDHEN, CDR2 SYDVKM. CDR3 protein: CASSSVGVAEAFF. CDR3 bases: TGTGCCAGCAGCTCCGTCGGGGTTGCTGAAGCTTTCTTT.

The chain combines TRBV7-9 with TRBJ1-5, with a weak D call TRBD1 (5 bases). Trimming left V 5 bases short and J 4 bases short, with 6 bases between. CDR3 length equals 12 residues. In germline, CDR1 is SEHNR, CDR2 FQNEAQ (reference sequence). DNA for the CDR3: TGTGCCAGCAGCGACAGTAATCAGCCCCAGCATTTT. This gives the protein CASSDSNQPQHF. The complete variable domain, with remaining parts taken from reference TRBV7-9 and TRBJ1-5, reads DTGVSQNPRHKITKRGQNVTFRCDPISEHNRLYWYRQTLGQGPEFLTYFQNEAQLEKSRLLSDRFSAERPKGSFSTLEIQRTEQGDSAMYLCASSDSNQPQHFGDGTRLSIL.